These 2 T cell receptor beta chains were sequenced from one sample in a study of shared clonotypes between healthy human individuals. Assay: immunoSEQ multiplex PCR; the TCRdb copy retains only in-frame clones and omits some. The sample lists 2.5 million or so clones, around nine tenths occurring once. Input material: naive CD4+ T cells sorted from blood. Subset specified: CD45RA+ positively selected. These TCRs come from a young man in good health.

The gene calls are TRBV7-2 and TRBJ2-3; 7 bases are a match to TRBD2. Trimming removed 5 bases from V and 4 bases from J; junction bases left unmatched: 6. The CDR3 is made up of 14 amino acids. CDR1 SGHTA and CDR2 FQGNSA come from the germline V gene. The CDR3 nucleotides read TGTGCCAGCAGCGTCGGACTAGGCGCAGATACGCAGTATTTT. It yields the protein CASSVGLGADTQYF.

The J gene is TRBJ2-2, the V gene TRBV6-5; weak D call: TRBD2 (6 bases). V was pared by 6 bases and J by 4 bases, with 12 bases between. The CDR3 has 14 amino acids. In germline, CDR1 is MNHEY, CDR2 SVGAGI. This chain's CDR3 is CASRRDPTTGELFF. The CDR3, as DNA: TGTGCCAGCAGGCGGGATCCGACCACCGGGGAGCTGTTTTTT.